The 6 T cell receptor beta chains in this list originate from one sample, sequenced in a study of blood T cell repertoires in COVID-19. Here immunoSEQ multiplex PCR was the method, and the copy in TCRdb shows in-frame clones only, minus some. The data contain about 480,000 clones, more than 75% of them singletons. Specimen: PBMCs or T cells enriched from blood (not recorded which). The receptors were sampled from a woman aged 40 to 50 who had recovered from COVID-19.

V gene TRBV19 combines with J gene TRBJ1-5; TRBD1 is a possible D gene (5 bases). Trimming took off 3 bases at V and 0 bases at J, with 15 bases between the two ends. CDR1 and CDR2 from the germline V gene are LNHDA and SQIVND (reference sequence). The CDR3 runs 17 residues. DNA for the CDR3: TGTGCCAGTAGTATGTACTCTGGACACTATAGCAATCAGCCCCAGCATTTT. It is translated as CASSMYSGHYSNQPQHF. The whole variable domain, remainder taken from reference TRBV19 and TRBJ1-5, is DGGITQSPKYLFRKEGQNVTLSCEQNLNHDAMYWYRQDPGQGLRLIYYSQIVNDFQKGDIAEGYSVSREKKESFPLTVTSAQKNPTAFYLCASSMYSGHYSNQPQHFGDGTRLSIL.

J is TRBJ1-4 and V is TRBV7-9; D gene unclear. The CDR3 is 14 amino acids. Per germline, CDR1 SEHNR and CDR2 FQNEAQ (reference sequence). V was trimmed by 5 bases and J by 4 bases, leaving 11 bases between them. CDR3 in DNA: TGTGCCAGCAGCCCCACTCCCCTTAATGAAAAACTGTTTTTT. Translation: CASSPTPLNEKLFF.

The V call is TRBV19, the J call TRBJ2-7; tentative D call: TRBD2 (7 bases). In germline, CDR1 is LNHDA, CDR2 SQIVND (reference sequence). CDR3 length equals 14 residues. V lost 3 bases, J lost 2 bases, and 11 bases lay in between. As DNA, the CDR3 is TGTGCCAGTAGTATCCGGGGGGCCCCCTACGAGCAGTACTTC. This encodes CASSIRGAPYEQYF.

The chain combines TRBV11-3 with TRBJ1-2; D unclear. CDR3 length: 14 amino acids. Trimming stripped 4 bases from V and 8 bases from J, with 17 bases between. CDR1 is SGHNT and CDR2 is YENEEA in the germline V gene. The CDR3 loop is CASSSPGVAEGYTF. CDR3 nucleotides: TGTGCCAGCAGCTCGCCCGGGGTTGCGGAGGGCTACACCTTC.

The chain employs TRBV29-1 and TRBJ2-5, with 12 bases matching TRBD2. CDR1 is SQVTM, CDR2 ANQGSEA, per germline. V lost 0 bases, J lost 5 bases, and 4 bases stayed unmatched. CDR3 length equals 15 residues. CDR3 nucleotide sequence: TGCAGCGTTGAAGATCTAGCGGGAGGGGGGGAGACCCAGTACTTC. Translation gives CSVEDLAGGGETQYF.

J is TRBJ1-4 and V is TRBV10-2; tentatively, D is TRBD1 (6 bases). The V end was cut by 0 bases, the J end by 16 bases, with 18 bases between. Germline CDR1 reads WSHSY; CDR2 reads SAAADI. This CDR3 is 14 amino acids long. The CDR3 region is CASSESRVRTDQFF. The CDR3 DNA reads as TGCGCCAGCAGTGAGTCGCGGGTTAGGACAGACCAGTTTTTT.